The entry that follows covers one TCR beta chain sequence. Its target is unknown. The trim removed 2 bases at V and 0 bases at J, leaving 4 bases unmatched. Germline loops: CDR1 MNHEY, CDR2 SVGAGI. This CDR3 has 15 amino acids. The entry originates in a study of T cell repertoires in cytomegalovirus infection. TCRdb analysed the reads with MiXCR anew, one entry per CDR3 protein. The table has about 330,000 distinct CDR3 sequences, about 35% seen once. The sample consisted of cultured PBMCs, taken from culture after CMV antigen stimulation. The origin of this receptor is a human donor in good health (CMV status not recorded). Some clones in this sample may be carry-over from other donors' samples. The chain links TRBV6-5 to TRBJ2-7; TRBD2 aligns across 7 bases. CDR3 sequence: CASSYGRTSSYEQYF. The CDR3, as DNA: TGTGCCAGCAGTTACGGTAGGACTAGCTCCTACGAGCAGTACTTC.